This TCR beta chain was found in a study of technical replicates of blood from several donors. Data came from immunoSEQ multiplex PCR; TCRdb stores just in-frame clones and leaves some out. Of about 93,000 clones listed, 95% are singletons. V gave up 2 bases and J gave up 4 bases; unmatched junction bases: 11. Germline lookup yields CDR1 SGHRS and CDR2 YFSETQ. The CDR3 spans 17 residues. The sequence was collected from a human donor in good health. The source material was T cells isolated from PBMCs. The J gene is TRBJ2-3, the V gene TRBV5-1, with 9 bases identical to TRBD2. CDR3 residues: CASSLGWARGGSDTQYF. Written as DNA, the CDR3 is TGCGCCAGCAGCTTAGGTTGGGCGCGGGGGGGCTCAGATACGCAGTATTTT.